This T cell receptor (beta chain) was retrieved from a study of blood T cell repertoires in COVID-19. The wider study: Samples came from the United States, Italy and Spain, spanning acute and convalescent COVID-19.

The CDR3 extends over 17 amino acids. Germline values: CDR1 SGDLS, CDR2 YYNGEE. V was pared by 3 bases and J by 8 bases, with 10 bases of the junction left unmatched. Here immunoSEQ multiplex PCR was the method, and the copy in TCRdb shows in-frame clones only, minus some. The sample has approximately 440,000 clones; roughly 91% are singletons. Clinical histories supplied by participants themselves formed the basis of cohort assignment. Donors in Cohort 3 counted as recovered after two negative PCRs, clearance, or symptom resolution. What was sequenced was PBMCs or T cells enriched from blood (not recorded which). The receptor was isolated from a man aged 18 to 35 who had recovered from COVID-19. The V call is TRBV9, the J call TRBJ2-1; 14 bases agree with TRBD2. The CDR3 region has the DNA TGTGCCAGCAGCGCCGGGACTAGCGGGAGATCTCTGGATGAGCAGTTCTTC. This translates into CASSAGTSGRSLDEQFF.